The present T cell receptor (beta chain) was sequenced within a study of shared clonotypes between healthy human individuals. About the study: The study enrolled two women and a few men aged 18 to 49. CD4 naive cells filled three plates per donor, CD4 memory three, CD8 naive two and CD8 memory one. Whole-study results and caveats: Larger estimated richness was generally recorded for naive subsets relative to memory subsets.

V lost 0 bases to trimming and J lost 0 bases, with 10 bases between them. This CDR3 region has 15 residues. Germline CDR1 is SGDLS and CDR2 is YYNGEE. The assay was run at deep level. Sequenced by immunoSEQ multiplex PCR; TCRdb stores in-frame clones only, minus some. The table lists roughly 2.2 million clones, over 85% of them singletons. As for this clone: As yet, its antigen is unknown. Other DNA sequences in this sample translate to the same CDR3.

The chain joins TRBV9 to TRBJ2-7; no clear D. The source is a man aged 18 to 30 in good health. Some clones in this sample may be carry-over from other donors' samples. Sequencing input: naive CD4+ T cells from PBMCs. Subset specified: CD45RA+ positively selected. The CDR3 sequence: CASSVGGLSSYEQYF. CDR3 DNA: TGTGCCAGCAGCGTAGGCGGCCTCAGCTCCTACGAGCAGTACTTC.